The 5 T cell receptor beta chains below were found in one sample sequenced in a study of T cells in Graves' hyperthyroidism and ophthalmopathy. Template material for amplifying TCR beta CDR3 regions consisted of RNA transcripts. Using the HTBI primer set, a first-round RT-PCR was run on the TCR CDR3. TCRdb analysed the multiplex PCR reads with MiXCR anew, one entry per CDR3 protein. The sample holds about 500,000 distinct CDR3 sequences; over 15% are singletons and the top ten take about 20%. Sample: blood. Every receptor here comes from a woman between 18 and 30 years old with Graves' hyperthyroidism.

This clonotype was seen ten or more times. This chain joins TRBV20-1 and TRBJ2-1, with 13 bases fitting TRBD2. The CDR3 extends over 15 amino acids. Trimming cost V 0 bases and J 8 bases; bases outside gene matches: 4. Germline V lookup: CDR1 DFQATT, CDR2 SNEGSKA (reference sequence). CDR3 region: CSARDPGLAGDEQFF. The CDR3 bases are TGCAGTGCTAGAGACCCCGGACTAGCGGGAGATGAGCAGTTCTTC.

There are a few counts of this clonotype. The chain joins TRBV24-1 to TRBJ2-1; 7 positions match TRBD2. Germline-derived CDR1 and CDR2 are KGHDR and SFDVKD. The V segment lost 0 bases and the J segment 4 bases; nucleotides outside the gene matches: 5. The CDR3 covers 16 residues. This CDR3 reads CATSDLRGEDYNEQFF. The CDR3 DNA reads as TGTGCCACCAGTGATTTGCGGGGGGAGGATTACAATGAGCAGTTCTTC.

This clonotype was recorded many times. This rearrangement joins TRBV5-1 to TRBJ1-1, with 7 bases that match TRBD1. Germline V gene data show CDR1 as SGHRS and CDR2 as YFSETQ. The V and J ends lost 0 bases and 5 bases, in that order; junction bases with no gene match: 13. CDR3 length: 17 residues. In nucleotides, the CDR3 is TGCGCCAGCAGCTTGGAGGGGGCAGGAGGTATGGTTACTGAAGCTTTCTTT. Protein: CASSLEGAGGMVTEAFF.

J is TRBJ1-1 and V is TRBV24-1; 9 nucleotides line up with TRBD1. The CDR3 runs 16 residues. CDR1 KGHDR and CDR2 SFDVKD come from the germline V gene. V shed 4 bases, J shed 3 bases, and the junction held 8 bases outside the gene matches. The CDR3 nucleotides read TGTGCCACCAGTGACACCGGGACAGGGAGGGACACTGAAGCTTTCTTT. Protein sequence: CATSDTGTGRDTEAFF.

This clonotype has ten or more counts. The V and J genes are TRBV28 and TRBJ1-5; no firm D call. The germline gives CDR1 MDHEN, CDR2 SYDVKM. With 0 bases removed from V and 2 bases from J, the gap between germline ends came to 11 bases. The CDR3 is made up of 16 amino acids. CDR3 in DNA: TGTGCCAGCAGTTTATGGGGCGGGTCCGGCAATCAGCCCCAGCATTTT. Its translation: CASSLWGGSGNQPQHF.